The subject of this entry is one T cell receptor beta chain. The CDR3 totals 15 residues. V shed 0 bases, J shed 5 bases, and the junction held 1 base outside the gene matches. CDR1 is WSHSY, CDR2 SAAADI, per germline. This sample is part of a study of cytomegalovirus exposure and HLA in healthy donors. Assay: immunoSEQ multiplex PCR; the TCRdb copy retains only in-frame clones and omits some. The sample yields roughly 50,000 clones, roughly 90% seen once. These donors were members of the roughly 120-subject validation cohort, a group separate from the roughly 670-subject first cohort. V and J are TRBV10-2 and TRBJ1-5; TRBD1 matches at 10 bases. The sequenced material came from PBMCs. The receptor's source is a man aged 18 to 30 in good health and CMV-seronegative. CDR3 DNA sequence: TGCGCCAGCAGTGAGTCGACAGGGGGCGATCAGCCCCAGCATTTT. It encodes CASSESTGGDQPQHF.